This T cell receptor (beta chain) emerged from a study of response to subunit inactivated influenza vaccine. TCRdb passed the RT-PCR reads through MiXCR, listing each CDR3 protein once. Among roughly 550,000 distinct CDR3 sequences listed, 20% to 25% were seen once. Germline loops: CDR1 SEHNR, CDR2 FQNEAQ (reference sequence). The CDR3 covers 14 residues. Trimming cost V 3 bases and J 3 bases; bases outside gene matches: 5. This clonotype was recorded a few times. In addition, the sample was reused for a study of T cells expressing NK-cell markers. That source adds: 5'RACE template switching with UMIs produced the TCR beta cDNA.

The clonotype originates from a man between 50 and 59 years old who received an inactivated influenza vaccine. This specimen was CD4+ T cells sorted from PBMCs, taken 11 to 12 days after vaccination. The rearrangement joins TRBV7-9 to TRBJ2-7, with 7 positions matching TRBD1. The CDR3 DNA is TGTGCCAGCAGCTTCTCGGACAGGTTCTACGAGCAGTACTTC. Its protein product is CASSFSDRFYEQYF. Full variable domain (rest looked up from reference TRBV7-9 and TRBJ2-7): DTGVSQNPRHKITKRGQNVTFRCDPISEHNRLYWYRQTLGQGPEFLTYFQNEAQLEKSRLLSDRFSAERPKGSFSTLEIQRTEQGDSAMYLCASSFSDRFYEQYFGPGTRLTVT.